This TCR beta chain emerged from a study of blood T cell repertoires in COVID-19. As handled by the study authors: Estimation of nucleated cell counts was performed using reference gene primer amplification. Clones were read by immunoSEQ multiplex PCR, and TCRdb kept only the in-frame ones, dropping some. From that table come the V and J calls and clone size; the DNA was used to work out D and trimming. This sample has around 250,000 clones, with 89% found just once. The sample comprised peripheral blood. This TCR was sampled from a woman between 40 and 50 years old who had recovered from COVID-19.

CDR3 region: CATSRPDRASGYTF. The DNA of the CDR3 is TGTGCCACCAGCAGACCTGACAGGGCCAGTGGCTACACCTTC. This sequence joins TRBV15 and TRBJ1-2; 7 bases are shared with TRBD1. This CDR3 region has 14 residues. The germline CDR1 and CDR2 sequences are LNHNV and YYDKDF (reference sequence). After removal of 2 bases from V and 7 bases from J, the junction contained 7 bases not matched to a gene.